The clone carrying this T cell receptor beta chain was observed a handful of times. Its antigen is unidentified. For TCR beta, libraries came from iRepertoire HTBI primers and Arm-PCR of CDR3 regions. Each CDR3 protein is one row after TCRdb ran MiXCR on the multiplex PCR reads. The table includes around 460,000 distinct CDR3 sequences, around a fifth detected once. The sample originates from a study of regulatory T cells in long-lasting Graves disease. Study-level findings and limits: The study found TRBV28, TRBJ1-2 and TRBJ2-5 favored in persistent disease.

Time point described: persistent/refractory GD, antithyroid drugs over 5 years with positive TRAb. The TCR library was made from RNA extracted from PBMCs. The germline V gene encodes CDR1 MNHEY and CDR2 SVGAGI. Trimming took off 1 base at V and 8 bases at J, with 9 bases between the two ends. The CDR3 length is 12 residues. The sample here was peripheral blood mononuclear cells (PBMCs), taken when the disease was refractory, from a patient treated with antithyroid drugs. This sequence originates from a female donor with Graves disease. This chain links TRBV6-5 with TRBJ2-7, with D possibly being TRBD1 (5 bases). The CDR3: CASSYFWTQQYF. In nucleotides, the CDR3 is TGTGCCAGCAGTTACTTCTGGACACAGCAGTACTTC.